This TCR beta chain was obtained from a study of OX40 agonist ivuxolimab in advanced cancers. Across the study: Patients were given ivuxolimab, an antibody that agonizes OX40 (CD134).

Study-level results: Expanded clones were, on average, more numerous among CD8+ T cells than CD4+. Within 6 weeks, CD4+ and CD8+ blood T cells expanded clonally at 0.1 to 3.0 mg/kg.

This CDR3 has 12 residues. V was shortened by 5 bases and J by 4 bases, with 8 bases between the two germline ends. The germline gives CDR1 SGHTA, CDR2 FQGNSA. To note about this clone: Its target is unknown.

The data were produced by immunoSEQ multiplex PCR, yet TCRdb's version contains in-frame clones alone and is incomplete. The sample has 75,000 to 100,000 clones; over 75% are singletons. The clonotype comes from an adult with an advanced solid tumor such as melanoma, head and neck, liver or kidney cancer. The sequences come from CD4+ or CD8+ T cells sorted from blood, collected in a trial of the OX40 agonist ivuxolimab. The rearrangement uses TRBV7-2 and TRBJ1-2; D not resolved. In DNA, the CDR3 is TGTGCCAGCAGCAAGGGAAGCTATGGCTACACCTTC. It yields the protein CASSKGSYGYTF.